The rows below give T cell receptor beta chains drawn from one sample of a study of memory CD4+ T cells and cytomegalovirus serostatus. Measured with immunoSEQ multiplex PCR; TCRdb has only the in-frame clones, and not every one. The sample includes tens of thousands of clones, more than 65% of them seen just once. The sequenced sample was memory CD4+ T cells from blood. These receptors came from an adult in good health and CMV-seronegative. Each CDR3 is given with its conserved first and last residue. The D gene is left open where the match is weak. Where a row states a size, it is once, few, many or the class of an expanded clone; other rows omit it.

j_call,v_call,d_call,cdr3_length,clone_size,cdr3_nt,cdr3_aa
TRBJ2-1,TRBV27,TRBD1,15,NA,TGTGCCAGCAGTGCCCCGGGACAGATCTACAATGAGCAGTTCTTC,CASSAPGQIYNEQFF
TRBJ2-6,TRBV19,NA,16,NA,TGTGCCAGTAGTCCCCTGAGGGGAAACGGGGCCAACGTCCTGACTTTC,CASSPLRGNGANVLTF
TRBJ1-5,TRBV5-6,NA,16,NA,TGTGCCAGCAGCTTCGCGGGGGCGCGTCGCAATCAGCCCCAGCATTTT,CASSFAGARRNQPQHF
TRBJ1-1,TRBV6-6,TRBD1,15,NA,TGTGCCAGCAGTACGGGACAGGGGGTGAATACTGAAGCTTTCTTT,CASSTGQGVNTEAFF
TRBJ2-5,TRBV10-2,TRBD2,14,NA,TGCGCCAGCAACATAGCGGGGGCACAAGAGACCCAGTACTTC,CASNIAGAQETQYF
TRBJ1-3,TRBV18,NA,15,NA,TGTGCCAGCTCGCAAAGAGAGGGGGCTGGAAACACCATATATTTT,CASSQREGAGNTIYF
TRBJ1-1,TRBV4-1,TRBD1,17,few,TGCGCCAGCAGCCTTGGGGGACAGGGATCGGGTAACACTGAAGCTTTCTTT,CASSLGGQGSGNTEAFF
TRBJ1-2,TRBV19,NA,12,NA,TGTGCCAGTAGTATACGGAACTATGGCTACACCTTC,CASSIRNYGYTF
TRBJ2-3,TRBV7-7,NA,17,NA,TGTGCCAGCAGCTTAGGGCGGGGGCTAGGACATACAGATACGCAGTATTTT,CASSLGRGLGHTDTQYF
TRBJ2-7,TRBV4-2,TRBD2,16,NA,TGTGCCAGCAGCCAAGATTTTGGCGGGGGGGCCTACGAGCAGTACTTC,CASSQDFGGGAYEQYF
TRBJ2-3,TRBV5-6,NA,15,few,TGTGCCAGCAGCTCGTTGGGGGCTAGCACAGATACGCAGTATTTT,CASSSLGASTDTQYF
TRBJ1-1,TRBV27,NA,16,medium-sized,TGTGCCAGCACTCTCCGAGGGGGACAAAGGAACACTGAAGCTTTCTTT,CASTLRGGQRNTEAFF
TRBJ2-2,TRBV29-1,TRBD1,14,NA,TGCAGCGTTGCAGGGGGCTCGAACACCGGGGAGCTGTTTTTT,CSVAGGSNTGELFF
TRBJ2-5,TRBV29-1,TRBD2,20,few,TGCAGCGTTGTTAGGCGAGCCAAACCCCGCCTCAGCGGGGGGGAAGAGACCCAGTACTTC,CSVVRRAKPRLSGGEETQYF
TRBJ2-2,TRBV12-5,TRBD1,16,NA,TGTGCTAGTGGTTTGGGGACAGGGGTGGACACCGGGGAGCTGTTTTTT,CASGLGTGVDTGELFF
TRBJ2-3,TRBV28,NA,16,NA,TGTGCCAGCAGAGGGTCCTCCCGGCGAAGCACAGATACGCAGTATTTT,CASRGSSRRSTDTQYF
TRBJ2-7,TRBV27,NA,13,NA,TGTGCCAGCAGGGCAGGGGTCTCCTACGAGCAGTACTTC,CASRAGVSYEQYF
TRBJ1-1,TRBV29-1,NA,13,NA,TGCAGCGCGAGGAGTCCCATGAACACTGAAGCTTTCTTT,CSARSPMNTEAFF
TRBJ1-2,TRBV4-2,NA,12,once,TGTGCCAGCAGCCCCGACGGGGTGGGTCTTGCCTTC,CASSPDGVGLAF
TRBJ1-1,TRBV28,TRBD1,13,NA,TGTGCCAGCAGTTTATCAGGGGGCACTGAAGCTTTCTTT,CASSLSGGTEAFF
TRBJ1-6,TRBV5-1,NA,15,NA,TGCGCCAGCAGCCTTCAGTGGGTTGGGGATTCACCCCTCCACTTT,CASSLQWVGDSPLHF
TRBJ2-3,TRBV5-1,NA,15,NA,TGCGCCAGCAGCTTGGGCGGAATCGGGGTCAAAGAGCAGTATTTT,CASSLGGIGVKEQYF
TRBJ1-5,TRBV28,NA,17,NA,TGTGCCAGCAGTTTGCTCCGGTCGATGGGGGTCAATCAGCCCCAGCATTTT,CASSLLRSMGVNQPQHF
TRBJ2-1,TRBV6-5,TRBD1,16,once,TGTGCCAGCAGTTACTCTGAAGGACAGGGGTTTAATGAGCAGTTCTTC,CASSYSEGQGFNEQFF
TRBJ1-6,TRBV11-3,NA,14,NA,TGTGCCAGCACCCTTGGGGGTGGAGTAGGACCCCTCCACTTT,CASTLGGGVGPLHF
TRBJ2-4,TRBV27,NA,13,NA,TGTGCCAGCACTTCTCTAGCCAAAAACATTCAGTACTTC,CASTSLAKNIQYF
TRBJ1-2,TRBV6-5,TRBD1,16,NA,TGTGCCAGCAGTTCCTCTAACAGGGGGCAGGGCTATGGCTACACCTTC,CASSSSNRGQGYGYTF
TRBJ2-7,TRBV27,NA,14,NA,TGTGCCAGCAGAAGTCGGGCAGGGAGCTACGAGCAGTACTTC,CASRSRAGSYEQYF
TRBJ1-2,TRBV18,NA,15,NA,TGTGCCAGCTCACCAGAGAGGTCAGGGATCTATGGCTACACCTTC,CASSPERSGIYGYTF
TRBJ2-5,TRBV2,TRBD1,15,once,TGTGCCACTTCCGGGACAGGGCTTACTCAAGAGACCCAGTACTTC,CATSGTGLTQETQYF
TRBJ1-1,TRBV11-2,NA,15,NA,TGTGCCAGCAGCCCCCGGGATAGGGGAGGGACTGAAGCTTTCTTT,CASSPRDRGGTEAFF
TRBJ2-7,TRBV10-1,NA,13,NA,TGCGCCAGCAGTGAGTCGCTGGTTTCTGAGCAGTACTTC,CASSESLVSEQYF
TRBJ2-1,TRBV2,NA,13,NA,TGTGCCAGCAATAACAGGGTCGGCGATGAGCAGTTCTTC,CASNNRVGDEQFF
TRBJ1-5,TRBV11-2,NA,13,NA,TGTGCCAGCAGCTTAGATTGGGGTCAGCCCCAGCATTTT,CASSLDWGQPQHF
TRBJ2-2,TRBV11-2,TRBD1,17,NA,TGTGCCAGCAGCTTAGTCGGGGTGACAGGGGGGACCGGGGAGCTGTTTTTT,CASSLVGVTGGTGELFF
TRBJ2-3,TRBV18,NA,12,NA,TGTGCCAGCTCACCCGTCACAGATACGCAGTATTTT,CASSPVTDTQYF
TRBJ2-5,TRBV18,TRBD2,16,NA,TGTGCCAGCTCACCGACTAGCGGTATACACCAAGAGACCCAGTACTTC,CASSPTSGIHQETQYF
TRBJ1-4,TRBV5-1,TRBD1,14,few,TGCGCCAGCAGCCTGGGACAGGGGAATGAAAAACTGTTTTTT,CASSLGQGNEKLFF
TRBJ1-2,TRBV4-1,TRBD1,15,NA,TGCGCCAGCAGCCGACAGGGGAGACCTGACTATGGCTACACCTTC,CASSRQGRPDYGYTF
TRBJ1-5,TRBV27,NA,18,NA,TGTGCCAGCAGTTTAACATCCACGGGGGGAGTCAACAATCAGCCCCAGCATTTT,CASSLTSTGGVNNQPQHF
TRBJ2-3,TRBV28,NA,12,NA,TGTGCCAGCGAGGACCACACAGATACGCAGTATTTT,CASEDHTDTQYF
TRBJ2-5,TRBV27,TRBD2,16,few,TGTGCCAGCAGTCCCCGGACTAGCGGAGCTCAAGAGACCCAGTACTTC,CASSPRTSGAQETQYF
TRBJ2-3,TRBV5-1,TRBD2,17,NA,TGCGCCAGCAGCAAGGGGACTAGCGGGGTACCCACAGATACGCAGTATTTT,CASSKGTSGVPTDTQYF
TRBJ2-7,TRBV7-6,NA,14,NA,TGTGCCAGCAGCCAACTAATCCTGGGCGACGAGCAGTACTTC,CASSQLILGDEQYF
TRBJ2-3,TRBV7-3,TRBD2,17,NA,TGTGCCAGCAGCCTAACGACCGCAAGCGGGGGAACAGATACGCAGTATTTT,CASSLTTASGGTDTQYF
TRBJ1-6,TRBV4-1,TRBD1,21,NA,TGCGCCAGCGCATCAATACTCGGGACAGGTTTACTCCGGTCCTATAATTCACCCCTCCACTTT,CASASILGTGLLRSYNSPLHF
TRBJ1-5,TRBV5-1,NA,13,NA,TGCGCCAGCAGCCTAACAGGGAATCAGCCCCAGCATTTT,CASSLTGNQPQHF
TRBJ2-7,TRBV19,TRBD1,15,NA,TGTGCCAGTAGGCCGGACAGGGGGAGCTCCTACGAGCAGTACTTC,CASRPDRGSSYEQYF
TRBJ1-5,TRBV2,NA,15,NA,TGTGCCAGCAGTGATTGGATAGATAGCAATCAGCCCCAGCATTTT,CASSDWIDSNQPQHF
TRBJ1-1,TRBV5-6,TRBD1,14,NA,TGTGCCAGCAGCGGGACAGGGGGGAACACTGAAGCTTTCTTT,CASSGTGGNTEAFF